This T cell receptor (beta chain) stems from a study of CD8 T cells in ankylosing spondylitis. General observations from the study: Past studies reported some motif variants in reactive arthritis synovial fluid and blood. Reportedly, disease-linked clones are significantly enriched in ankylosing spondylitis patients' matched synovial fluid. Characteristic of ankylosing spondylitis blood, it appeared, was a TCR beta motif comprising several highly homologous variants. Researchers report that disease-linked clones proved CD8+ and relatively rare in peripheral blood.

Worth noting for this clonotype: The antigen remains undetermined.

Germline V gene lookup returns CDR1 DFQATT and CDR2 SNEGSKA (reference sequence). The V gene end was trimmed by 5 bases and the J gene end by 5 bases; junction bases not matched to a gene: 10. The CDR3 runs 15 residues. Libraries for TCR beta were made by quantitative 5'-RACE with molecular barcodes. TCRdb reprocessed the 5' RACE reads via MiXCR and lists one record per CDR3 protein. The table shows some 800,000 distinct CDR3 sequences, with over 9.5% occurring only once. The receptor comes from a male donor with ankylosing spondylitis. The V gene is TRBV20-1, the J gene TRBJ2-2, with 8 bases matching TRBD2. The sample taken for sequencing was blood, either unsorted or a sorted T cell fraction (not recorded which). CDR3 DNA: TGCAGTGCTGGTCGCAGCGGGAGCGATACCGGGGAGCTGTTTTTT. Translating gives CSAGRSGSDTGELFF.